The 32 T cell receptor beta chains below all came from one sample that was sequenced in a study of post-analysis software for immune sequencing data. Study-wide results and caveats: Relative to controls, patients had 4 or 5 TRBV segments at higher frequency, with TRBV5-6, TRBV5-1 and TRBV20-1 among these.

These receptors are not linked to any known antigen. Prepared libraries of TCR beta cDNA carried unique molecular identifiers. TCRdb processed the PCR reads anew with MiXCR; each CDR3 protein has one entry. Of roughly 800,000 distinct CDR3 sequences in the sample, 46% were seen once. Material: blood. The receptors were gathered from a girl aged 10 to 17 with multiple sclerosis.

The chain is built from TRBV20-1 and TRBJ2-7, with D perhaps given as TRBD1 or TRBD2 (5 bases each). Germline V gene data show CDR1 as DFQATT and CDR2 as SNEGSKA (reference sequence). The V and J ends lost 5 bases and 3 bases respectively, with 26 bases between them. The CDR3 is 17 residues long. The chain's CDR3 is CSAQGLGDLHPLYEQYF. The CDR3 region has the DNA TGCAGTGCTCAAGGGTTGGGGGACCTTCACCCCCTCTACGAGCAGTACTTC.

The genes are TRBV2 and TRBJ1-1; the D is unclear. The germline V and J ends were trimmed by 4 bases and 0 bases, with 9 bases remaining between them. Germline loops: CDR1 SNHLY, CDR2 FYNNEI. The CDR3 totals 14 residues. CDR3 amino acids: CASSVLGLNTEAFF. Here the CDR3 DNA reads TGTGCCAGCAGTGTACTGGGGTTGAACACTGAAGCTTTCTTT.

The chain couples TRBV3-1 to TRBJ2-1; a weak D match, TRBD2 (5 bases). Per the germline V gene, CDR1 is LGHDT and CDR2 is YNNKEL (reference sequence). The CDR3 loop spans 17 amino acids. Trimming left V 1 base short and J 9 bases short, with 22 bases between. The CDR3 loop reads CASSQGARGYSGSEQFF. As DNA, the CDR3 is TGTGCCAGCAGCCAAGGAGCTCGCGGGTACAGTGGGAGTGAGCAGTTCTTC.

This clonotype was detected a few times. The chain carries TRBV3-1 and TRBJ2-7; D is perhaps TRBD1 (5 bases). The CDR3 loop spans 15 amino acids. V lost 10 bases to trimming and J lost 5 bases, with 24 bases between them. Germline assignment: CDR1 LGHDT and CDR2 YNNKEL (reference sequence). The CDR3 sequence: CATTPRREFPNEQYF. As DNA, the CDR3 is TGTGCCACTACCCCGCGCAGGGAATTCCCTAACGAGCAGTACTTC.

This chain joins TRBV12-3 or TRBV12-4 and TRBJ1-1; D is possibly TRBD1 (6 bases). Trimming took off 1 base at V and 0 bases at J, with 12 bases between the two ends. This CDR3 has 16 amino acids. The CDR3 is CASSLGRGGLNTEAFF. The CDR3 DNA is TGTGCCAGCAGTTTAGGGCGGGGGGGGCTGAACACTGAAGCTTTCTTT.

This clonotype was observed once. The junction shows a germline mismatch at one end, possibly a read error. V and J are TRBV6-5 and TRBJ2-7; 9 bases agree with TRBD2. CDR1 is MNHEY, CDR2 SVGAGI, per germline. This CDR3 comprises 16 residues. The CDR3 loop is CASSYSSGRRSYEHYF. CDR3 coding DNA: TGTGCCAGCAGTTACTCCAGCGGGAGGCGCTCCTACGAGCACTACTTC.

The table lists this clonotype with a few counts. The chain is built from TRBV25-1 and TRBJ1-2; possible D gene TRBD1, 5 bases. V dropped 1 base and J dropped 9 bases, with 15 bases sitting between them. This CDR3 is 14 amino acids long. Per the germline V gene, CDR1 is MGHDK and CDR2 is SYGVNS. The CDR3 sequence: CASSEFGTSGRYTF. The CDR3 DNA follows: TGTGCCAGCAGTGAATTCGGCACCTCAGGGCGCTACACCTTC.

The gene calls are TRBV29-1 and TRBJ2-1; D is uncertain. V was pared by 6 bases and J by 14 bases, with 11 bases between. Germline CDR1 is SQVTM and CDR2 is ANQGSEA. CDR3 length: 9 residues. The CDR3 loop reads CSVQDREFF. CDR3 in DNA: TGCAGCGTCCAGGACCGGGAGTTCTTC.

The genes are TRBV20-1 and TRBJ2-1; perhaps TRBD2 as D (6 bases). Germline values: CDR1 DFQATT, CDR2 SNEGSKA (reference sequence). This CDR3 is 13 amino acids long. V dropped 3 bases and J dropped 7 bases, with 13 bases sitting between them. The CDR3 region is CSASVPGRNEQFF. CDR3 nucleotide sequence: TGCAGTGCTAGTGTTCCAGGGAGGAATGAGCAGTTCTTC.

This rearrangement joins TRBV2 to TRBJ1-2; D uncertain. Trimming cost V 8 bases and J 8 bases, with 9 bases left between them. The CDR3 is made up of 10 amino acids. The germline V gene encodes CDR1 SNHLY and CDR2 FYNNEI. Here the CDR3 reads CASPAGGYTF. As DNA, the CDR3 is TGTGCCAGCCCCGCCGGGGGCTACACCTTC.

The table lists this clonotype with a few counts. The chain couples TRBV20-1 to TRBJ1-2, with D tentatively TRBD1 (5 bases). Germline V CDR1 and CDR2: DFQATT, SNEGSKA (reference sequence). V was shortened by 0 bases and J by 4 bases, with 21 bases between the two germline ends. The CDR3 contains 17 residues. This CDR3 reads CSARETGLPLPGYGYTF. In DNA form, the CDR3 reads TGCAGTGCTAGAGAAACGGGACTCCCACTCCCGGGCTATGGCTACACCTTC.

The J gene is TRBJ2-2, the V gene TRBV11-2, with 9 positions matching TRBD2. The germline V gene encodes CDR1 SGHAT and CDR2 FQNNGV. Trimming cost V 4 bases and J 0 bases; bases outside gene matches: 3. There are 16 residues in the CDR3. This CDR3 reads CASSSLAGPNTGELFF. The CDR3 DNA reads as TGTGCCAGCAGCTCCCTAGCGGGGCCGAACACCGGGGAGCTGTTTTTT.

In this sample, this clonotype turned up a few times. The genes are TRBV7-6 and TRBJ2-4, with D perhaps TRBD2 (6 bases). V lost 5 bases and J lost 0, with 17 bases in between. From germline, CDR1 is SGHVS and CDR2 FNYEAQ. This CDR3 is built from 17 residues. CDR3 DNA: TGTGCCAGCAGCCCGGCGTCGGCGGGGCCAGCCAAAAACATTCAGTACTTC. It translates to CASSPASAGPAKNIQYF.

The chain uses TRBV29-1 and TRBJ1-2, with D unclear. CDR1 SQVTM and CDR2 ANQGSEA come from the germline V gene. The V end lost 1 base, the J end lost 8 bases, and 11 bases lay between the germline ends. This CDR3 spans 12 amino acids. This CDR3 is CSVEVGLFGYTF. The CDR3 coding sequence is TGCAGCGTTGAAGTCGGCTTGTTCGGCTACACCTTC. Looking up the rest from reference TRBV29-1 and TRBJ1-2 gives the full variable domain: SAVISQKPSRDICQRGTSLTIQCQVDSQVTMMFWYRQQPGQSLTLIATANQGSEATYESGFVIDKFPISRPNLTFSTLTVSNMSPEDSSIYLCSVEVGLFGYTFGSGTRLTVV.

V and J are TRBV7-9 and TRBJ2-3; possibly TRBD2 for D (6 bases). The length of the CDR3 is 17 residues. Per germline, CDR1 SEHNR and CDR2 FQNEAQ (reference sequence). Deletions cut 3 bases from V and 3 bases from J, with 19 bases between. As DNA, the CDR3 is TGTGCCAGCAGCTTTCTCGGCGGGGTAGCGCGAACAGATACGCAGTATTTT. Encoded protein: CASSFLGGVARTDTQYF.

In its sample, this clonotype was seen a few times. The chain employs TRBV28 and TRBJ1-2; 8 bases line up with TRBD1. Germline assignment: CDR1 MDHEN and CDR2 SYDVKM. CDR3 length equals 12 residues. V lost 9 bases, J lost 4 bases, and 4 bases stayed unmatched. DNA for the CDR3: TGTGCCAGTTCAGGGGGCGGCTATGGCTACACCTTC. This gives the protein CASSGGGYGYTF.

The chain combines TRBV6-1 with TRBJ2-6; possibly TRBD2 for D (5 bases). The CDR3 is 15 amino acids. CDR1 is MNHNS, CDR2 SASEGT, per germline. V lost 6 bases and J lost 0, with 9 bases in between. The CDR3 sequence: CASSQEDSGANVLTF. The CDR3 DNA sequence: TGTGCCAGCAGCCAGGAGGACTCTGGGGCCAACGTCCTGACTTTC.

Notes on this clonotype: A much more abundant neighbour one base away suggests this may be a read error. The gene calls are TRBV20-1 and TRBJ2-3; D call uncertain. Germline V gene sequence: CDR1 DFQATT, CDR2 SNEGSKA (reference sequence). The CDR3 has 16 residues. Trimming removed 4 bases at V and 6 bases at J, with 23 bases between. The CDR3 sequence: CSAKGKSTVALDTQYF. CDR3 DNA sequence: TGCAGTGCTAAAGGGAAGTCAACGGTCGCGCTCGATACGCAGTATTTT.

This rearrangement joins TRBV28 to TRBJ1-5, with 8 bases aligning to TRBD1. Germline values: CDR1 MDHEN, CDR2 SYDVKM. The CDR3 has 18 amino acids. The J segment lost 1 base and the V segment lost 6 bases, leaving 14 bases of the junction unmatched. The CDR3 loop reads CASSLTGVNVESNQPQHF. For the CDR3, the DNA is TGTGCCAGCAGCTTGACAGGGGTGAATGTGGAGAGCAATCAGCCCCAGCATTTT.

The CDR3, as DNA: TGCAGTGCTACCCCCATTGGGTCGAGGACTGAAGCTTTCTTT. Protein product: CSATPIGSRTEAFF. This chain connects TRBV20-1 to TRBJ1-1; D gene uncertain. V lost 4 bases and J lost 5, with 17 bases in between. CDR3 length: 14 residues. Germline-derived CDR1 and CDR2 are DFQATT and SNEGSKA (reference sequence).

The chain combines TRBV12-3 or TRBV12-4 with TRBJ1-2; TRBD1 matches 9 bases. The CDR3 is made up of 16 amino acids. The V and J ends lost 6 bases and 0 bases, in that order; junction bases with no gene match: 8. CDR3 loop: CASSLYGTGSNYGYTF. The CDR3 DNA reads TGTGCCAGCAGCCTGTACGGGACAGGGTCTAACTATGGCTACACCTTC.

V gene TRBV9 combines with J gene TRBJ2-5; 8 nucleotides agree with TRBD2. The last part of the DNA fits TRBJ2-7 better; the J call may be wrong. Germline CDR1 SGDLS, CDR2 YYNGEE. This CDR3 spans 15 amino acids. In DNA form, the CDR3 reads TGTGCCAGCAGCGTAGGAGCGGGAGCAGGATACGAGCAGTACTTC. Translation gives CASSVGAGAGYEQYF.

The chain recombines TRBV7-9 with TRBJ2-4, with D hard to call. The tail of the sequence fits TRBJ2-7 better, so the J call may be wrong. Germline CDR1 SEHNR, CDR2 FQNEAQ (reference sequence). The CDR3 extends over 14 amino acids. CDR3 bases: TGTGCCAGCAGCCCCAACCTAGGAGTCCTCGAGCAGTACTTC. It translates to CASSPNLGVLEQYF.

The chain is built from TRBV5-6 and TRBJ1-4, with D maybe TRBD1 (6 bases). Germline loops: CDR1 SGHDT, CDR2 YYEEEE. The CDR3 covers 18 residues. The V gene lost 2 bases and the J gene lost 0 bases, with 17 bases spanning the gap. CDR3 residues: CASSLLGGQTTTNEKLFF. The CDR3 nucleotides are TGTGCCAGCAGCTTATTGGGAGGACAGACAACAACTAATGAAAAACTGTTTTTT. Drawing the rest from reference TRBV5-6 and TRBJ1-4, the complete variable domain is DAGVTQSPTHLIKTRGQQVTLRCSPKSGHDTVSWYQQALGQGPQFIFQYYEEEERQRGNFPDRFSGHQFPNYSSELNVNALLLGDSALYLCASSLLGGQTTTNEKLFFGSGTQLSVL.

The chain uses TRBV2 and TRBJ2-7; D may match TRBD1 or TRBD2 (5 bases each). Trimming shortened V by 4 bases and J by 6 bases, and 10 bases separated the two germline ends. CDR3 length: 12 residues. Germline V gives CDR1 SNHLY, CDR2 FYNNEI. The CDR3 sequence: CASSGAGSEQYF. The CDR3 region has the DNA TGTGCCAGCAGTGGGGCAGGGAGCGAGCAGTACTTC.

The chain couples TRBV5-1 to TRBJ2-7; unclear D gene. The length of the CDR3 is 14 residues. Trimming left V 5 bases short and J 0 bases short, with 12 bases between. Germline V CDR1 and CDR2: SGHRS, YFSETQ. CDR3 amino acids: CASRIGPSSYEQYF. Here the CDR3 DNA reads TGCGCCAGCAGAATCGGACCGAGCTCCTACGAGCAGTACTTC.

A few counts support this clonotype. This chain joins TRBV7-3 and TRBJ2-1, with 10 bases matching TRBD2. The CDR3 has 15 residues. Trimming at V came to 5 bases and at J to 5 bases, leaving 6 bases not matched to a gene. In germline, CDR1 is SGHTA, CDR2 FQGTGA. The CDR3 loop reads CASSRAGGRHNEQFF. The CDR3 DNA sequence: TGTGCCAGCAGCAGAGCGGGAGGGCGTCACAATGAGCAGTTCTTC.

This clonotype has a single count. V is TRBV5-1 and J is TRBJ1-2; tentative D call: TRBD1 (5 bases). The CDR3 spans 14 residues. Trimming cost V 3 bases and J 6 bases, with 15 bases left between them. In germline, CDR1 is SGHRS, CDR2 YFSETQ. In nucleotides, the CDR3 is TGCGCCAGCAGCTGGGGGGTGATACAGGATGGCTACACCTTC. Amino acid sequence: CASSWGVIQDGYTF.

The chain recombines TRBV6-2 or TRBV6-3 with TRBJ2-5; 7 nucleotides line up with TRBD1. In germline, CDR1 is MNHEY, CDR2 SVGEGT. The CDR3 contains 14 residues. V lost 5 bases to trimming and J lost 3 bases; unmatched junction nucleotides: 6. The CDR3 nucleotides read TGTGCCAGCAGTCCGGGGACAGCAGAAGAGACCCAGTACTTC. This translates into CASSPGTAEETQYF.

V gene TRBV7-9 combines with J gene TRBJ2-1; TRBD1 aligns across 10 bases. The CDR3 length is 16 residues. V was pared by 0 bases and J by 6 bases, with 5 bases of the junction left unmatched. Germline CDR1 reads SEHNR; CDR2 reads FQNEAQ (reference sequence). The CDR3: CASSLAARTGGNEQFF. The CDR3 DNA reads as TGTGCCAGCAGCTTAGCAGCCCGGACAGGGGGCAATGAGCAGTTCTTC.

This clonotype was recorded once. CDR3 sequence: CASSLRLAGRGEQFF. CDR3 DNA: TGTGCCAGCAGCTTGCGGCTAGCGGGAAGGGGTGAGCAGTTCTTC. The chain couples TRBV5-6 to TRBJ2-1; 9 bases fit TRBD2. The ends lost 1 base at V and 9 bases at J; junction bases unmatched: 8. Germline CDR1 SGHDT, CDR2 YYEEEE. This CDR3 comprises 15 residues.

This chain uses TRBV20-1 with TRBJ2-3; D remains unclear. This CDR3 has 15 amino acids. Trimming took off 5 bases at V and 0 bases at J, with 15 bases between the two ends. Per the germline V gene, CDR1 is DFQATT and CDR2 is SNEGSKA (reference sequence). The CDR3 DNA sequence: TGCAGTGCTGGGGATTATAGCAGAAGCACAGATACGCAGTATTTT. This codes for CSAGDYSRSTDTQYF.